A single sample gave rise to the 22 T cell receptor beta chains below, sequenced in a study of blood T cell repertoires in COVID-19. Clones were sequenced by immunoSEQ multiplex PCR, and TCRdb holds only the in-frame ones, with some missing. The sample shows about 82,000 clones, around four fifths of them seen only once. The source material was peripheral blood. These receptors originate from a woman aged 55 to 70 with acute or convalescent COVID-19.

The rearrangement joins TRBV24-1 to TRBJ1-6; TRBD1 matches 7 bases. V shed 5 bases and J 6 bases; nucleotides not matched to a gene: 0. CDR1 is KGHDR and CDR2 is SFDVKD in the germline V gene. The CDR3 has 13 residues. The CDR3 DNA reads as TGTGCCACCAGTGGACAGGGTAATTCACCCCTCCACTTT. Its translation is CATSGQGNSPLHF.

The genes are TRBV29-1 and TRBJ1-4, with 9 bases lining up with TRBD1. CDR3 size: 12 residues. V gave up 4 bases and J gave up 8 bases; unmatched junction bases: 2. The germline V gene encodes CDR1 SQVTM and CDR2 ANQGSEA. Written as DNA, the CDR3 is TGCAGCGTTGTACAGGGGGCAGAAAAACTGTTTTTT. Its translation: CSVVQGAEKLFF.

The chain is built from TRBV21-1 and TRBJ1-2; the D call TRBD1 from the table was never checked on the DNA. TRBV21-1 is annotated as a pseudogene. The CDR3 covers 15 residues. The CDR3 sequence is CASSWGEQGAYGYTF. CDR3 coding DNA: TGTGCCAGCAGTTGGGGCGAACAGGGGGCCTATGGCTACACCTTC.

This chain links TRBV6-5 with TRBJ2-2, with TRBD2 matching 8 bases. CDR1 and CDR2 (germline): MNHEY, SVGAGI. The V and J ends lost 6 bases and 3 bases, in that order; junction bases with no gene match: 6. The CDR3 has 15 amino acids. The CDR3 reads CASSPGGRDTGELFF. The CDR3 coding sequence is TGTGCCAGCAGCCCGGGGGGGCGGGACACCGGGGAGCTGTTTTTT.

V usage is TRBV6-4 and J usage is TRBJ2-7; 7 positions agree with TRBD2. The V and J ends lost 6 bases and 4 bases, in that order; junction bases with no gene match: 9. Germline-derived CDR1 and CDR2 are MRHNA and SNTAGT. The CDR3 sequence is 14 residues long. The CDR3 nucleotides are TGTGCCAGCAGGCCGGGACTATCGGTTTACGAGCAGTACTTC. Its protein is CASRPGLSVYEQYF.

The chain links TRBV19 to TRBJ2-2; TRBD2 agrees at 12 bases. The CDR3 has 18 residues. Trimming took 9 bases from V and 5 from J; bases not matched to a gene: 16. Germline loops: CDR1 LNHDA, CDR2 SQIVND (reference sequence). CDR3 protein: CASRLIPTSGSGTGELFF. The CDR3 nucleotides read TGTGCCAGCCGCCTTATCCCGACTAGCGGGAGTGGAACCGGGGAGCTGTTTTTT.

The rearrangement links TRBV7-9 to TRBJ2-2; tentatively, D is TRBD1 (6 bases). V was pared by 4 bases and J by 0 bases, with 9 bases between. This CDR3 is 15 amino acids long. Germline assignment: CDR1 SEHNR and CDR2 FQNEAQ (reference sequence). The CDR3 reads CASSSWDTNTGELFF. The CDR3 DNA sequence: TGTGCCAGCAGCTCCTGGGACACGAACACCGGGGAGCTGTTTTTT.

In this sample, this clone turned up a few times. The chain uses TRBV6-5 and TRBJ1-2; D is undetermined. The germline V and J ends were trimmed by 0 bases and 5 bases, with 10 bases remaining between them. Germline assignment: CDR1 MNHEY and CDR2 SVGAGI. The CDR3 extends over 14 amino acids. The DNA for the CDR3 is TGTGCCAGCAGTTACTCGAGATCGGGATATGGCTACACCTTC. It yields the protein CASSYSRSGYGYTF.

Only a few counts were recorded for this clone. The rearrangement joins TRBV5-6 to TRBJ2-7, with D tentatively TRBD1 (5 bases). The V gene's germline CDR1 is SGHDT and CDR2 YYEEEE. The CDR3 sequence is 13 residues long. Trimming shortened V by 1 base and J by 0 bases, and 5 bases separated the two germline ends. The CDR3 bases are TGTGCCAGCAGCTTGAGGGGCTCCTACGAGCAGTACTTC. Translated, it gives CASSLRGSYEQYF.

The CDR3 DNA reads TGTGCCAGCAGCCTCGACAGCGCTATGAACACTGAAGCTTTCTTT. It encodes CASSLDSAMNTEAFF. The gene calls are TRBV7-2 and TRBJ1-1; D possibly corresponds to TRBD1 (5 bases). From germline, CDR1 is SGHTA and CDR2 FQGNSA. Deletions cut 5 bases from V and 0 bases from J, with 13 bases between. The CDR3 length is 15 residues. The full variable domain, its missing parts supplied by reference TRBV7-2 and TRBJ1-1, is GAGVSQSPSNKVTEKGKDVELRCDPISGHTALYWYRQSLGQGLEFLIYFQGNSAPDKSGLPSDRFSAERTGGSVSTLTIQRTQQEDSAVYLCASSLDSAMNTEAFFGQGTRLTVV.

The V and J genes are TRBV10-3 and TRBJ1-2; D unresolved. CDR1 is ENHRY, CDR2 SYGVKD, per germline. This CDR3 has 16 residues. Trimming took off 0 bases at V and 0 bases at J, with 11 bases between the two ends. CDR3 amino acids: CAISESKETANYGYTF. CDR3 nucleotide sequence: TGTGCCATCAGTGAGTCGAAAGAGACTGCTAACTATGGCTACACCTTC.

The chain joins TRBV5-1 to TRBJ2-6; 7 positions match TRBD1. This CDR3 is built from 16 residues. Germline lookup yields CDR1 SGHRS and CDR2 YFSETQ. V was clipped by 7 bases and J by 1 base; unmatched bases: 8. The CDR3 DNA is TGCGCCAGCCGGGACAGCCTTTTTTCTGGGGCCAACGTCCTGACTTTC. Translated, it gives CASRDSLFSGANVLTF.

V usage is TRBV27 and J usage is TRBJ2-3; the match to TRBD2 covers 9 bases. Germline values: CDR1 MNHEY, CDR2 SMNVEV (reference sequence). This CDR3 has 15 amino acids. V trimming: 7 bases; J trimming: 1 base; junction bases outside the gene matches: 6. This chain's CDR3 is CASTLRTSGTDTQYF. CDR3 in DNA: TGTGCCAGCACTCTTCGGACTAGCGGCACAGATACGCAGTATTTT.

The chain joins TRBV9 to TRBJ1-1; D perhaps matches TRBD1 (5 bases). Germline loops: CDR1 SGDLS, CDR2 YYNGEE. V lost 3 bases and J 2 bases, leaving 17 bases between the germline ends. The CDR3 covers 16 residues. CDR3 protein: CASSAGSWGGNTEAFF. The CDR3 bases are TGTGCCAGCAGCGCGGGATCCTGGGGGGGAAACACTGAAGCTTTCTTT.

Here the CDR3 DNA reads TGTGCCAGCAGCTTGGGCAGGGATGGCTACACCTTC. Its protein is CASSLGRDGYTF. This chain joins TRBV5-6 and TRBJ1-2; D perhaps matches TRBD1 (5 bases). V was cut by 0 bases and J by 6 bases, with 6 bases left in between. The CDR3 totals 12 residues. Germline V gene sequence: CDR1 SGHDT, CDR2 YYEEEE.

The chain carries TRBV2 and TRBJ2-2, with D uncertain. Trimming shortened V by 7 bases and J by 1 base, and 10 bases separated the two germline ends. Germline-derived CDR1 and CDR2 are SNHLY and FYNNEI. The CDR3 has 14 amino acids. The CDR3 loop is CASMGRRNTGELFF. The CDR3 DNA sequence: TGTGCCAGCATGGGTCGGAGGAACACCGGGGAGCTGTTTTTT.

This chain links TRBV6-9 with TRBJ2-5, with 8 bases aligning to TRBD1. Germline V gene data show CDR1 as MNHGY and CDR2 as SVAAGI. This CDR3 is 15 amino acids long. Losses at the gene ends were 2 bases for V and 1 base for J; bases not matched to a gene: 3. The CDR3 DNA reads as TGTGCCAGCAGTTATGCAGGGACAGGCCAAGAGACCCAGTACTTC. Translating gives CASSYAGTGQETQYF.

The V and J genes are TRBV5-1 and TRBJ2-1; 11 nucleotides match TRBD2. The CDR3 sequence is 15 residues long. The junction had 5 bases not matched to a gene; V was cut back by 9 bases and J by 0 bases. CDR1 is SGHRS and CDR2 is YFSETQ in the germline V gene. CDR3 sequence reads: CATRLAGSSYNEQFF. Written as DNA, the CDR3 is TGCGCCACCCGACTAGCGGGGAGCTCCTACAATGAGCAGTTCTTC.

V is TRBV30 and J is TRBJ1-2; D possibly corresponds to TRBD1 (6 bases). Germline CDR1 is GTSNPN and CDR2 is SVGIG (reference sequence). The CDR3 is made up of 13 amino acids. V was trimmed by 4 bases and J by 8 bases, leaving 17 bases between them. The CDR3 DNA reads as TGTGCCTGGAAAGGGGACGGGACAACGGGCTACACCTTC. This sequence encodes CAWKGDGTTGYTF.

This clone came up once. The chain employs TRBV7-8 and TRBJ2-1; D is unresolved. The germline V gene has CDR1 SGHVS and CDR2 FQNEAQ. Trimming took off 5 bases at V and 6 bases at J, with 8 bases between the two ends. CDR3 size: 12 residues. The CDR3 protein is CASSVLRNEQFF. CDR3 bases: TGTGCCAGCAGCGTACTCCGCAATGAGCAGTTCTTC.

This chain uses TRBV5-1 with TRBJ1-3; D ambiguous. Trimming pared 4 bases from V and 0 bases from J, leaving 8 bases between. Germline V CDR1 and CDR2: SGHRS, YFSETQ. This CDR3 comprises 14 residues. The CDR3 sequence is CASSEGLSGNTIYF. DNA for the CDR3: TGCGCCAGCAGCGAGGGCCTCTCTGGAAACACCATATATTTT.

CDR3 sequence (DNA): TGTGCCTGGAGTGTACTGGTCAGCGGGGGGCAAGAGACCCAGTACTTC. Encoded protein: CAWSVLVSGGQETQYF. The chain joins TRBV30 to TRBJ2-5; 9 positions agree with TRBD2. V dropped 0 bases and J dropped 2; count of bases not matched to a gene: 7. This CDR3 comprises 16 residues. Germline V gene sequence: CDR1 GTSNPN, CDR2 SVGIG (reference sequence).